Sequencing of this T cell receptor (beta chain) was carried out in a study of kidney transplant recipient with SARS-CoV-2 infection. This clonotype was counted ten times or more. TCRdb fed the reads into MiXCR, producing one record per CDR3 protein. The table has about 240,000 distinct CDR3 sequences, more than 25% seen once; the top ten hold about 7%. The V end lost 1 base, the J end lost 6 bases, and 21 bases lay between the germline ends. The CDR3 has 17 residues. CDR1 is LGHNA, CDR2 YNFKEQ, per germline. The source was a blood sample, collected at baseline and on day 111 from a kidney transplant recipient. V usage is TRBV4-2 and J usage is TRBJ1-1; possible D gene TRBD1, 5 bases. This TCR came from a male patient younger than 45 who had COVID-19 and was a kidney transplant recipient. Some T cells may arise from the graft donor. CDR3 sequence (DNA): TGTGCCAGCAGCCAAGTAACAGGTGGGGTTTTTTCTTCTGAAGCTTTCTTT. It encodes CASSQVTGGVFSSEAFF.